Presented here are 28 T cell receptor beta chains from one specimen sequenced in a study of OX40 agonist ivuxolimab in advanced cancers. Generated by immunoSEQ multiplex PCR, the TCRdb table keeps only in-frame clones and is missing some. The sample has fewer than 100,000 clones, 86% seen once. Sequenced here: CD4+ or CD8+ T cells sorted from blood, sampled in a trial of the OX40 agonist ivuxolimab. The receptors stem from an adult with an advanced solid tumor such as melanoma, head and neck, liver or kidney cancer.

The gene calls are TRBV7-3 and TRBJ1-5; D not resolved. Germline V gene data show CDR1 as SGHTA and CDR2 as FQGTGA. V lost 3 bases and J 7 bases, leaving 13 bases between the germline ends. The CDR3 runs 14 residues. The CDR3 loop is CASSFGRLDQPQHF. CDR3 DNA sequence: TGTGCCAGCAGCTTTGGCAGACTAGACCAGCCCCAGCATTTT.

The genes are TRBV28 and TRBJ2-1, with D perhaps TRBD1 or TRBD2 (6 bases each). This CDR3 contains 16 residues. Trimming cost V 8 bases and J 0 bases, with 17 bases left between them. The V gene's germline CDR1 is MDHEN and CDR2 SYDVKM. Here the CDR3 DNA reads TGTGCCAGCCTTTCAGGGGAGGCTAGCTCCTACAATGAGCAGTTCTTC. Protein sequence: CASLSGEASSYNEQFF.

This clone was recorded only once. The V call is TRBV4-3, the J call TRBJ2-1, with TRBD1 matching over 9 bases. Per germline, CDR1 LGHNA and CDR2 YSLEER. The CDR3 is 15 residues long. Germline trimming cut 3 bases from V and 5 bases from J; bases unmatched to any gene: 5. CDR3 nucleotides: TGCGCCAGCAGCCACCGGGACAGGGCAAACAATGAGCAGTTCTTC. Its protein product is CASSHRDRANNEQFF.

V is TRBV28 and J is TRBJ1-2; TRBD1 agrees at 8 bases. Germline trimming cut 5 bases from V and 11 bases from J; bases unmatched to any gene: 7. Germline-derived CDR1 and CDR2 are MDHEN and SYDVKM. CDR3 length: 12 amino acids. The CDR3 reads CASSLGTGGYTF. In DNA form, the CDR3 reads TGTGCCAGCAGTCTGGGGACAGGTGGTTACACCTTC.

The chain joins TRBV27 to TRBJ1-5; D possibly corresponds to TRBD1 (6 bases). CDR1 and CDR2 from the germline V gene are MNHEY and SMNVEV (reference sequence). The length of the CDR3 is 13 residues. Trimming stripped 6 bases from V and 2 bases from J, with 8 bases between. The CDR3 DNA reads as TGTGCCAGCAGCCACAGGGGCAATCAGCCCCAGCATTTT. This encodes CASSHRGNQPQHF.

This clone was recorded a few times. J is TRBJ1-3 and V is TRBV10-3, with D perhaps matching TRBD1 (6 bases). Trimming removed 8 bases from V and 7 bases from J, with 18 bases in between. The V gene's germline CDR1 is ENHRY and CDR2 SYGVKD. The CDR3 extends over 14 amino acids. The CDR3 nucleotides read TGTGCCATCGGGGGGGATACAGGGAGGAACACCATATATTTT. Amino acids: CAIGGDTGRNTIYF.

J is TRBJ1-3 and V is TRBV5-1, with unresolved D. Trimming removed 1 base from V and 2 bases from J, with 10 bases in between. CDR1 SGHRS and CDR2 YFSETQ come from the germline V gene. The CDR3 length is 15 residues. CDR3 sequence: CASSLSAGAGNTIYF. DNA for the CDR3: TGCGCCAGCAGCTTGTCGGCAGGCGCTGGAAACACCATATATTTT.

This clone was found a few times. The genes are TRBV2 and TRBJ2-5, with a possible D match to TRBD1 (5 bases). The CDR3 has 12 amino acids. The V end was cut by 4 bases, the J end by 5 bases, with 8 bases between. CDR1 and CDR2 (germline): SNHLY, FYNNEI. CDR3 bases: TGTGCCAGCAGTGTATCAGGGGAGACCCAGTACTTC. Protein: CASSVSGETQYF.

The chain has TRBV5-8 and TRBJ2-6, with D unresolved. The germline V gene encodes CDR1 SGHTS and CDR2 YDEGEE. V lost 2 bases to trimming and J lost 2 bases, with 5 bases between them. The CDR3 sequence is 14 residues long. The DNA for the CDR3 is TGTGCCAGCAGCTTCTTGACTGGGGCCAACGTCCTGACTTTC. Its translation is CASSFLTGANVLTF.

The rearrangement joins TRBV7-8 to TRBJ2-5; D is uncertain. The closer fit of TRBJ2-7 to the DNA end suggests the J call may be wrong. This CDR3 comprises 13 residues. The germline V gene encodes CDR1 SGHVS and CDR2 FQNEAQ. The CDR3 is CASSPQARDEQYF. As DNA, the CDR3 is TGTGCCAGCAGCCCCCAGGCAAGGGACGAGCAGTACTTC.

The J gene is TRBJ2-4, the V gene TRBV2, with a weak D call TRBD2 (7 bases). The V and J ends lost 8 bases and 0 bases respectively, with 14 bases between them. This CDR3 region has 15 residues. Germline loops: CDR1 SNHLY, CDR2 FYNNEI. In DNA form, the CDR3 reads TGTGCCAGCGGGGGGGCCCGTCTAGCCAAAAACATTCAGTACTTC. This sequence encodes CASGGARLAKNIQYF.

The V and J genes are TRBV6-5 and TRBJ2-7; D possibly corresponds to TRBD1 (8 bases). Germline CDR1 is MNHEY and CDR2 is SVGAGI. V was clipped by 6 bases and J by 6 bases, with 12 bases between them. There are 12 residues in the CDR3. CDR3 nucleotide sequence: TGTGCCAGCAGACAGGGGGAGGGCGAGCAGTACTTC. It encodes CASRQGEGEQYF.

The chain joins TRBV5-4 to TRBJ2-5; D is ambiguous. Germline-derived CDR1 and CDR2 are SGHNT and YYREEE (reference sequence). The CDR3 contains 13 residues. The V gene lost 0 bases and the J gene lost 5 bases, with 8 bases spanning the gap. The DNA of the CDR3 is TGTGCCAGCAGCTTGGAAGGGCGGGAGACCCAGTACTTC. It translates to CASSLEGRETQYF.

With respect to this clone: Within the sample, other DNA sequences also encode this same CDR3. The CDR3 DNA reads as TGTGCCAGCAGTTACTCCTGGCGTTCTGGAAACACCATATATTTT. This sequence encodes CASSYSWRSGNTIYF. The chain links TRBV6-5 to TRBJ1-3; D call uncertain. Germline CDR1 and CDR2: MNHEY and SVGAGI. The CDR3 consists of 15 residues. The V end lost 0 bases, the J end lost 1 base, and 7 bases lay between the germline ends.

The rearrangement joins TRBV7-2 to TRBJ1-1; the D gene is possibly TRBD1 (6 bases). Trimming stripped 1 base from V and 6 bases from J, with 12 bases between. CDR1 and CDR2 (germline): SGHTA, FQGNSA. CDR3 size: 14 residues. CDR3 bases: TGTGCCAGCAGCTTAGTTTTACAGGGTTCTGAAGCTTTCTTT. Residues: CASSLVLQGSEAFF.

V and J are TRBV18 and TRBJ2-5; 12 bases agree with TRBD2. The CDR3 contains 16 residues. Germline V gene sequence: CDR1 KGHSH, CDR2 LQKENI. The V segment lost 2 bases and the J segment 2 bases; nucleotides outside the gene matches: 3. The CDR3 sequence: CASSPRTSGAQETQYF. The DNA for the CDR3 is TGTGCCAGCTCACCAAGGACTAGCGGGGCTCAAGAGACCCAGTACTTC.

The chain uses TRBV30 and TRBJ1-3; D perhaps matches TRBD1 (5 bases). Trimming cost V 0 bases and J 5 bases, with 11 bases left between them. CDR1 and CDR2 (germline): GTSNPN, SVGIG (reference sequence). This CDR3 has 14 amino acids. The CDR3 DNA reads TGTGCCTGGAGTGTTGGGACTTCCCGAAACACCATATATTTT. Translation: CAWSVGTSRNTIYF.

This clone was detected only a few times. The gene calls are TRBV27 and TRBJ2-6; no firm D call. The CDR3 runs 15 residues. Trimming cost V 7 bases and J 1 base, with 11 bases left between them. The germline CDR1 and CDR2 sequences are MNHEY and SMNVEV (reference sequence). The CDR3 sequence: CASTPFGSGANVLTF. The DNA of the CDR3 is TGTGCCAGCACTCCATTTGGGTCTGGGGCCAACGTCCTGACTTTC.

The DNA of the CDR3 is TGTGCCAGCAGCCCCACCAGCGCCCAAGAGACCCAGTACTTC. It translates to CASSPTSAQETQYF. This chain links TRBV7-8 with TRBJ2-5, with D unclear. Per the germline V gene, CDR1 is SGHVS and CDR2 is FQNEAQ. This CDR3 is built from 14 residues. With 5 bases removed from V and 1 base from J, the gap between germline ends came to 11 bases. Combining the CDR3 with reference TRBV7-8 and TRBJ2-5 gives the whole variable domain GAGVSQSPRYKVAKRGQDVALRCDPISGHVSLFWYQQALGQGPEFLTYFQNEAQLDKSGLPSDRFFAERPEGSVSTLKIQRTQQEDSAVYLCASSPTSAQETQYFGPGTRLLVL.

V is TRBV5-1 and J is TRBJ2-5, with 7 bases identical to TRBD2. Trimming removed 0 bases from V and 0 bases from J; junction bases left unmatched: 5. Germline values: CDR1 SGHRS, CDR2 YFSETQ. The CDR3 runs to 16 residues. The chain's CDR3 is CASSLDVAGDQETQYF. In nucleotides, the CDR3 is TGCGCCAGCAGCTTGGATGTGGCGGGGGACCAAGAGACCCAGTACTTC.

The J gene is TRBJ2-2, the V gene TRBV14; 10 bases are a match to TRBD2. Trimming took 2 bases from V and 1 from J; bases not matched to a gene: 1. Per the germline V gene, CDR1 is SGHDN and CDR2 is FVKESK. There are 16 residues in the CDR3. The CDR3 sequence: CASSQLAGVNTGELFF. CDR3 nucleotides: TGTGCCAGCAGCCAACTAGCGGGGGTGAACACCGGGGAGCTGTTTTTT.

The chain carries TRBV5-4 and TRBJ1-4, with D tentatively TRBD1 (6 bases). This CDR3 is built from 17 residues. Deletions cut 3 bases from V and 2 bases from J, with 17 bases between. Germline V CDR1 and CDR2: SGHNT, YYREEE (reference sequence). CDR3 bases: TGTGCCAGCAGCTCGGACACTCGGGACAAGACTAATGAAAAACTGTTTTTT. Protein sequence: CASSSDTRDKTNEKLFF.

The chain joins TRBV5-1 to TRBJ2-1; 7 bases agree with TRBD2. This CDR3 region has 16 residues. Trimming took 1 base from V and 4 from J; bases not matched to a gene: 8. The germline V gene has CDR1 SGHRS and CDR2 YFSETQ. The CDR3 spells CASSLTVRERYNEQFF. In DNA form, the CDR3 reads TGCGCCAGCAGCTTGACGGTGCGGGAGAGATACAATGAGCAGTTCTTC.

The chain is built from TRBV9 and TRBJ2-1; no clear D. CDR3 length: 16 residues. Germline V lookup: CDR1 SGDLS, CDR2 YYNGEE. Trimming removed 2 bases at V and 0 bases at J, with 12 bases between. CDR3 in DNA: TGTGCCAGCAGCGTCCGTTTCGATAGCTCCTACAATGAGCAGTTCTTC. It encodes CASSVRFDSSYNEQFF.

The chain employs TRBV7-2 and TRBJ2-5; D is perhaps TRBD2 (5 bases). CDR3 length: 14 residues. Trimming stripped 1 base from V and 7 bases from J, with 13 bases between. Germline CDR1 reads SGHTA; CDR2 reads FQGNSA. The CDR3 spells CASSLVNSRGTQYF. As DNA, the CDR3 is TGTGCCAGCAGCTTAGTAAACTCCCGGGGGACCCAGTACTTC.

J is TRBJ2-3 and V is TRBV7-2; TRBD2 aligns across 12 bases. J lost 4 bases, V lost 3 bases, and 5 bases had no gene match. CDR1 SGHTA and CDR2 FQGNSA come from the germline V gene. This CDR3 has 16 residues. The CDR3 spells CASSFLTSGGPDTQYF. CDR3 DNA sequence: TGTGCCAGCAGCTTTTTGACTAGCGGGGGACCAGATACGCAGTATTTT.

The chain joins TRBV6-1 to TRBJ2-5; 7 bases fit TRBD2. CDR1 is MNHNS and CDR2 is SASEGT in the germline V gene. V lost 3 bases, J lost 7 bases, and 5 bases stayed unmatched. The CDR3 contains 13 residues. CDR3: CASSETGGLTQYF. The CDR3 DNA sequence: TGTGCCAGCAGTGAGACGGGGGGTCTGACCCAGTACTTC.

This clone was observed a single time. This sequence joins TRBV30 and TRBJ2-1, with TRBD1 as a possible D gene (7 bases). This CDR3 is 13 amino acids long. V gave up 2 bases and J gave up 8 bases, with 13 bases separating them. Germline V gene sequence: CDR1 GTSNPN, CDR2 SVGIG (reference sequence). The CDR3 region has the DNA TGTGCCTGGAGTAATCAGGGGGGTGATGAGCAGTTCTTC. Translation: CAWSNQGGDEQFF.